This T cell receptor (beta chain) was obtained from a study of T cell responses to AZD1222 COVID-19 vaccine. General observations from the study: After two AZD1222 doses, spike-specific TCR breadth and depth rose versus day 0.

Second-dose recipients at about 4 or about 12 weeks were treated as one pooled group. Details on this clone: Antigen unknown.

Produced via immunoSEQ multiplex PCR; TCRdb's table is partial and in-frame only. The sample yields about 160,000 clones, 90% to 95% seen once. Per the germline V gene, CDR1 is MGHRA and CDR2 is YSYEKL. The CDR3 sequence is 13 residues long. V lost 0 bases to trimming and J lost 13 bases; unmatched junction nucleotides: 5. The sequenced sample was peripheral blood, obtained 28 days after the second AZD1222 dose. This chain links TRBV4-1 with TRBJ2-7, with TRBD2 matching over 11 bases. The sequence was obtained from an adult who received the AZD1222 COVID-19 vaccine. Here the CDR3 reads CASSQDRGTSGYF. The CDR3 DNA is TGCGCCAGCAGCCAAGATAGGGGGACTAGCGGCTACTTC.